This passage covers 3 T cell receptor beta chains from one sample sequenced in a study of OX40 agonist ivuxolimab in advanced cancers. Some clones are missing from TCRdb's copy, which holds only in-frame ones; the method was immunoSEQ multiplex PCR. The sample records about 38,000 clones, over 80% being singletons. This specimen consisted of CD4+ or CD8+ T cells sorted from blood, obtained in a trial of the OX40 agonist ivuxolimab. These receptors all come from an adult with an advanced solid tumor such as melanoma, head and neck, liver or kidney cancer.

V and J are TRBV18 and TRBJ1-2, with D hard to call. This CDR3 comprises 14 residues. V shed 0 bases and J shed 10 bases, with 15 bases lying between them. CDR1 KGHSH and CDR2 LQKENI come from the germline V gene. CDR3 DNA sequence: TGTGCCAGCTCACCACCGGGTAGTAAAGGCGACTACACCTTC. This codes for CASSPPGSKGDYTF. The full variable domain, completed using reference TRBV18 and TRBJ1-2, is NAGVMQNPRHLVRRRGQEARLRCSPMKGHSHVYWYRQLPEEGLKFMVYLQKENIIDESGMPKERFSAEFPKEGPSILRIQQVVRGDSAAYFCASSPPGSKGDYTFGSGTRLTVV.

The chain couples TRBV27 to TRBJ2-3, with a possible D match to TRBD2 (6 bases). Germline V gene data show CDR1 as MNHEY and CDR2 as SMNVEV (reference sequence). Trimming took 5 bases from V and 0 from J, leaving 12 bases between them. The CDR3 is 15 amino acids. The CDR3 is CASSRQGGSTDTQYF. The CDR3 DNA follows: TGTGCCAGCAGTCGCCAGGGAGGCAGCACAGATACGCAGTATTTT.

V and J are TRBV21-1 and TRBJ2-1; the DNA was not compared with TRBD2, the D call given in the table. TRBV21-1 is listed as a pseudogene. CDR3 size: 16 residues. CDR3 sequence: CASSKEAQRTYNEQFF. The CDR3 DNA sequence: TGTGCCAGCAGCAAAGAAGCCCAGCGAACATACAATGAGCAGTTCTTC.